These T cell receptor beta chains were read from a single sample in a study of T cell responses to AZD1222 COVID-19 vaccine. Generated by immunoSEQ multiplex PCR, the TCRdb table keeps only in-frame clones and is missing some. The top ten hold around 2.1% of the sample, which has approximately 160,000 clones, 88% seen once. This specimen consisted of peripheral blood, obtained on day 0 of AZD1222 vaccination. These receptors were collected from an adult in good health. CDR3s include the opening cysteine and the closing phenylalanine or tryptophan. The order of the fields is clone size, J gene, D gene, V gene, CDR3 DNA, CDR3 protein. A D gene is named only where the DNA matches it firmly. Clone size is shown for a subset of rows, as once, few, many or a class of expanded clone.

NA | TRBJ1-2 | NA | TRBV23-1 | TGCGCCAGCAGTCGGCATGCGATAGGCTACACCTTC | CASSRHAIGYTF
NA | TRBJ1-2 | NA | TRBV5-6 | TGTGCCAGCAGCTTGACAGGGCTGGGATATGGCTACACCTTC | CASSLTGLGYGYTF
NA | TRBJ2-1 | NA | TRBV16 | TGTGCCAGCAGCGCAATGAAGGGGGCGACTAGCAACAATGAGCAGTTCTTC | CASSAMKGATSNNEQFF
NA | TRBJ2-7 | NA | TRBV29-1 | TGCAGCGTTGAAGGGGGCCAAACCTACGAGCAGTACTTC | CSVEGGQTYEQYF
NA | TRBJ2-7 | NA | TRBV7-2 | TGTGCCAGCAGGGTAGGGGGCTACGAGCAGTACTTC | CASRVGGYEQYF
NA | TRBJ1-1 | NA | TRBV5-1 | TGCGCCAGCAGCTTGTCAGGGATGAACACTGAAGCTTTCTTT | CASSLSGMNTEAFF
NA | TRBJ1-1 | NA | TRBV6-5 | TGTGCCAGCAGTTACCAGGACCGTAACACTGAAGCTTTCTTT | CASSYQDRNTEAFF
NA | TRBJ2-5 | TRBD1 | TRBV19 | TGTGCCAGTAGAGTATGGGGCGGACAGGGGGAGAGAGAGACCCAGTACTTC | CASRVWGGQGERETQYF
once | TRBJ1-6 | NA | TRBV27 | TGTGCCAGCAGTCCCGGACAGTCGAATTCACCCCTCCACTTT | CASSPGQSNSPLHF
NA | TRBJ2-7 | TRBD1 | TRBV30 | TGTGCCTGGAGTGCCTTGTCCGGGACAGGGGTTGTCGAGCAGTACTTC | CAWSALSGTGVVEQYF
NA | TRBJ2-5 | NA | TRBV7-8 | TGTGCCAGCAGCTTAGACAGGATCGGAGAGACCCAGTACTTC | CASSLDRIGETQYF
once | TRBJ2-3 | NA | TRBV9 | TGTGCCAGCAGCGTCCGGGGAGAGGGCACAGATACGCAGTATTTT | CASSVRGEGTDTQYF
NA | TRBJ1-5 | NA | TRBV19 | TGTGCCAGTAGTCTCTCAACGTCCTATAGCAATCAGCCCCAGCATTTT | CASSLSTSYSNQPQHF
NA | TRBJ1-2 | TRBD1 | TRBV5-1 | TGCGCCAGCAGCCTGGGACAGGGTACCCCCGGCTACACCTTC | CASSLGQGTPGYTF
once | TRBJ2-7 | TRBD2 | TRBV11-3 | TGTGCCAGCAGCCACCGGGACTATACCTACGAGCAGTACTTC | CASSHRDYTYEQYF